This TCR beta chain was sequenced for a study of technical replicates of blood from a few donors. Clones were sequenced by immunoSEQ multiplex PCR, and TCRdb holds only the in-frame ones, with some missing. The sample has some 91,000 clones, approximately 94% seen once. Germline lookup yields CDR1 MNHNS and CDR2 SASEGT. This CDR3 is 19 amino acids long. The germline V and J ends were trimmed by 2 bases and 3 bases, with 23 bases remaining between them. The chain carries TRBV6-1 and TRBJ1-5; D remains unclear. The material sequenced was T cells isolated from PBMCs. This TCR was sampled from a human donor in good health. The CDR3 protein is CASSETHFSRGLVNQPQHF. The CDR3, as DNA: TGTGCCAGCAGTGAAACTCATTTTTCCCGGGGTTTAGTCAATCAGCCCCAGCATTTT.